This is a list of T cell receptor beta chains from one sample in a study of blood T cell repertoires in COVID-19. Method: immunoSEQ multiplex PCR; TCRdb's copy keeps in-frame clones and lacks some. The table lists a few hundred thousand clones, around 87% of them singletons. The source material was peripheral blood. These receptors all stem from a woman between 50 and 59 years old who had recovered from COVID-19. The CDR3 runs from the conserved cysteine through the conserved F or W. The order of the fields is CDR3 DNA, CDR3 protein, D gene, clone size, J gene, V gene, CDR3 length. A D gene is named only where the DNA matches it firmly. Clone sizes are given selectively: once, few, many, or a class where the clone is expanded.

TGTGCCAGCAGCCACACAGCAACTGGAAACACCATATATTTT | CASSHTATGNTIYF | . | . | TRBJ1-3 | TRBV3-1/TRBV3-2 | 14
TGTGCCAGCAGTCCATCCGGGACTAGCGGGAGGGCCTTAGCCTCCGAGCAGTACTTC | CASSPSGTSGRALASEQYF | TRBD2 | . | TRBJ2-7 | TRBV27 | 19
TGTGCCAGCAGCTTTGGCAGCACAGATACGCAGTATTTT | CASSFGSTDTQYF | . | . | TRBJ2-3 | TRBV7-9 | 13
TGTGCCAGCAGCGTAGGCAGGGAAGAGGCAGATACGCAGTATTTT | CASSVGREEADTQYF | . | . | TRBJ2-3 | TRBV9 | 15
TGCAGTGCTAGTGCCGGACTCGAACGGTCCAACGAGCAGTACTTC | CSASAGLERSNEQYF | . | . | TRBJ2-7 | TRBV20-1 | 15
TGTGCCAGCAGCCAGGCGGCAGGGGGCAATCAGCCCCAGCATTTT | CASSQAAGGNQPQHF | . | . | TRBJ1-5 | TRBV3-1/TRBV3-2 | 15
TGTGCCAGCAGCGTAGTATCGGGGACTAGCGGGGCGACCCACACCGGGGAGCTGTTTTTT | CASSVVSGTSGATHTGELFF | TRBD2 | once | TRBJ2-2 | TRBV9 | 20
TGTGCCAGCAGCGCAAGGACAGGGGTAACTGAAGCTTTCTTT | CASSARTGVTEAFF | TRBD1 | . | TRBJ1-1 | TRBV9 | 14
TGTGCCACCAGTGGGGGGCGTACCGGGGAGCTGTTTTTT | CATSGGRTGELFF | . | . | TRBJ2-2 | TRBV2 | 13
TGTGCCAGCAGCTCTGGGACAGGGGGCCCCTCCGGAAACACCATATATTTT | CASSSGTGGPSGNTIYF | TRBD1 | . | TRBJ1-3 | TRBV5-4 | 17
TGTGCCAGCACCAACGACAGGAACTCTGGAAACACCATATATTTT | CASTNDRNSGNTIYF | . | . | TRBJ1-3 | TRBV28 | 15
TGCGCCAGCAGCCTTCAGGGGGTTAGCAATGAGCAGTTCTTC | CASSLQGVSNEQFF | TRBD1 | . | TRBJ2-1 | TRBV5-1 | 14
TGTGCCAGCAGGGACAGTGGAGGCCGTGCTAATGAAAAACTGTTTTTT | CASRDSGGRANEKLFF | . | . | TRBJ1-4 | TRBV6-6 | 16
TGTGCCAGCAGCCCAACTAGCGGGGGGGATAGTAATGAGCAGTTCTTC | CASSPTSGGDSNEQFF | TRBD2 | . | TRBJ2-1 | TRBV11-3 | 16
TGTGCCAGCAGTCCCGGGTCAAAAACGCAGTATTTT | CASSPGSKTQYF | . | . | TRBJ2-3 | TRBV12-3/TRBV12-4 | 12
TGTGCCAGCAGCAGGGGCACAGATACGCAGTATTTT | CASSRGTDTQYF | . | . | TRBJ2-3 | TRBV2 | 12
TGTGCCAGCAGCTTAGTAGCGGCCTCGGGAGAGCAGTTCTTC | CASSLVAASGEQFF | . | once | TRBJ2-1 | TRBV7-2 | 14
TGTGCCAGCAGTCTCCTACCCGGGACTAGCGGGAGCGGGGAGCAGTTCTTC | CASSLLPGTSGSGEQFF | TRBD2 | . | TRBJ2-1 | TRBV6-6 | 17
TGTGCCAGCAGCCCTCATGGACAGCCCCTCAACACCGGGGAGCTGTTTTTT | CASSPHGQPLNTGELFF | . | . | TRBJ2-2 | TRBV13 | 17
TGCGCCAGCAGCCAAGCGTCGGCTAACTATGGCTACACCTTC | CASSQASANYGYTF | . | . | TRBJ1-2 | TRBV4-3 | 14
TGTGCCAGCAGACAAACAGGGGAAGTCGCTGGAAACACCATATATTTT | CASRQTGEVAGNTIYF | TRBD1 | . | TRBJ1-3 | TRBV3-1/TRBV3-2 | 16
TGCAGTGCTAGTACCGGACAGGGCGGACCCTACGAGCAGTACTTC | CSASTGQGGPYEQYF | TRBD1 | once | TRBJ2-7 | TRBV20-1 | 15
TGTGCCAGCAGCCAACTCCTCGGACTCTTAAGCCACTCTCGCACAGATACGCAGTATTTT | CASSQLLGLLSHSRTDTQYF | . | . | TRBJ2-3 | TRBV4-2 | 20
TGTGCCAGTAGTATCGGGACAGGAGATTCACCCCTCCACTTT | CASSIGTGDSPLHF | TRBD1 | . | TRBJ1-6 | TRBV19 | 14
TGCGCCAGCAGCCAGGAACAGGGAGGGGGAGCAGAGACCCAGTACTTC | CASSQEQGGGAETQYF | . | . | TRBJ2-5 | TRBV4-1 | 16
TGTGCCAGCAGTGAGGCTAGCGGATCCTACAATGAGCAGTTCTTC | CASSEASGSYNEQFF | TRBD2 | . | TRBJ2-1 | TRBV6-4 | 15
TGTGCCTGGAGTGTACGGCGGGCGGAAAACTATGGCTACACCTTC | CAWSVRRAENYGYTF | . | . | TRBJ1-2 | TRBV30 | 15
TGTGCCAGCAGCGAGACAGGGGTTCTAGATACGCAGTATTTT | CASSETGVLDTQYF | TRBD1 | . | TRBJ2-3 | TRBV28 | 14
TGTGCCTGGATCGACGGGGAATCATCAGCTTTCTTT | CAWIDGESSAFF | . | . | TRBJ1-1 | TRBV30 | 12
TGTGCCAGCAGACCACAGGGCGTCCGGACCGGGGAGCTGTTTTTT | CASRPQGVRTGELFF | . | once | TRBJ2-2 | TRBV27 | 15
TGTGCCAGCAAAGCCTCTGGAAACACCATATATTTT | CASKASGNTIYF | . | . | TRBJ1-3 | TRBV6-5 | 12
TGTGCCAGCTCACAAGGGACAGGGGACGAGCAGTACTTC | CASSQGTGDEQYF | TRBD1 | . | TRBJ2-7 | TRBV18 | 13
TGTGCCAGCAGCTTGACAGGGGGCCGAGCTAATGAAAAACTGTTTTTT | CASSLTGGRANEKLFF | TRBD1 | . | TRBJ1-4 | TRBV7-2 | 16
TGTGCCAGCAGCTTAGATTCAGGGTCTGAAGCTTTCTTT | CASSLDSGSEAFF | . | . | TRBJ1-1 | TRBV7-8 | 13
TGCGCCAGCAGCTCCACGGGGGGAAACTATGGCTACACCTTC | CASSSTGGNYGYTF | . | . | TRBJ1-2 | TRBV5-1 | 14
TGTGCCAGCAGCTCCCGCAGGGCGGGGGGTAACACAGATACGCAGTATTTT | CASSSRRAGGNTDTQYF | TRBD2 | . | TRBJ2-3 | TRBV13 | 17
TGTGCCAGCAGCACCACTTCCCGGGGGTATTACAATGAGCAGTTCTTC | CASSTTSRGYYNEQFF | . | . | TRBJ2-1 | TRBV5-4 | 16
TGTGCCAGCAGTTCCCAACTAGCGGGGACGCAGTATTTT | CASSSQLAGTQYF | TRBD2 | . | TRBJ2-3 | TRBV27 | 13
TGTGCCAGCAGAGGACAGGGGGGTAACTATGGCTACACCTTC | CASRGQGGNYGYTF | TRBD1 | . | TRBJ1-2 | TRBV9 | 14
TGTGCCAGCAGGAGAACCGGGACAGACGTCTACGAGCAGTACTTC | CASRRTGTDVYEQYF | TRBD1 | many | TRBJ2-7 | TRBV27 | 15
TGTGCCGGGGGACTCCCAAGCTCCTACGAGCAGTACTTC | CAGGLPSSYEQYF | . | . | TRBJ2-7 | TRBV2 | 13
TGTGCCAGCAGCTTATTACGATCTATTGACAGGAGCTACGAGCAGTACTTC | CASSLLRSIDRSYEQYF | . | . | TRBJ2-7 | TRBV11-3 | 17
TGTGCCAGCAGCTTGCCTACGGGACAGGGGGCCCACGAGCAGTACTTC | CASSLPTGQGAHEQYF | TRBD1 | . | TRBJ2-7 | TRBV5-6 | 16
TGTGCCAGCAGCTCACCAAAAGGGAGGATTACTTATAATTCACCCCTCCACTTT | CASSSPKGRITYNSPLHF | . | . | TRBJ1-6 | TRBV28 | 18